The 20 T cell receptor beta chains below all came from one sample that was sequenced in a study of blood T cell repertoires in COVID-19. Generated by immunoSEQ multiplex PCR, the TCRdb table keeps only in-frame clones and is missing some. The sample has 380,000 or so clones; around 87% are singletons. Sequenced material: PBMCs or T cells enriched from blood (not recorded which). These receptors came from a woman in her thirties with acute COVID-19.

This clone was seen just once. V usage is TRBV5-4 and J usage is TRBJ2-1; 12 nucleotides line up with TRBD2. The trim removed 3 bases at V and 7 bases at J, leaving 5 bases unmatched. The CDR3 is made up of 15 amino acids. CDR1 and CDR2 from the germline V gene are SGHNT and YYREEE (reference sequence). For the CDR3, the DNA is TGTGCCAGCAGCTCGGCTAGCGGGGGGGCTAATGAGCAGTTCTTC. This codes for CASSSASGGANEQFF.

The chain uses TRBV5-1 and TRBJ2-7; TRBD2 might be the D (7 bases). The CDR3 is 16 amino acids. Germline assignment: CDR1 SGHRS and CDR2 YFSETQ. V was cut by 4 bases and J by 6 bases, with 23 bases left in between. CDR3 DNA: TGCGCCAGCAGCCAGGGGAGCTTAGGACAGCGGGGCGAGCAGTACTTC. As protein: CASSQGSLGQRGEQYF.

The rearrangement uses TRBV4-3 and TRBJ2-1; 12 bases align to TRBD1. V lost 1 base to trimming and J lost 7 bases; unmatched junction nucleotides: 5. The CDR3 is made up of 16 amino acids. CDR1 is LGHNA and CDR2 is YSLEER in the germline V gene. CDR3 in amino acids: CASSQAGTGGLNEQFF. The CDR3 DNA sequence: TGCGCCAGCAGCCAAGCCGGGACAGGGGGCTTAAATGAGCAGTTCTTC.

This clone is a singleton in its sample. Other DNA sequences from this sample encode an identical CDR3 as well. The chain uses TRBV6-5 and TRBJ1-6; no definite D call. The CDR3 contains 12 residues. Trimming removed 5 bases at V and 10 bases at J, with 9 bases between. Germline V gives CDR1 MNHEY, CDR2 SVGAGI. CDR3 in DNA: TGTGCCAGCAGTCCGGGAGGCTCACCCCTCCACTTT. Translating it yields CASSPGGSPLHF.

The chain is built from TRBV9 and TRBJ1-4; D not certain. Germline CDR1 is SGDLS and CDR2 is YYNGEE. Trimming shortened V by 4 bases and J by 8 bases, and 18 bases separated the two germline ends. The CDR3 contains 15 residues. DNA for the CDR3: TGTGCCAGCAGCCCGAGGGAGGGTATTCACGAAAAACTGTTTTTT. This gives the protein CASSPREGIHEKLFF.

The sample holds one count of this clone. The chain employs TRBV27 and TRBJ2-2; 9 nucleotides line up with TRBD2. The CDR3 runs 16 residues. J lost 4 bases, V lost 1 base, and 4 bases had no gene match. Per germline, CDR1 MNHEY and CDR2 SMNVEV (reference sequence). The CDR3 region is CASSLYWRGGTGELFF. The CDR3 DNA sequence: TGTGCCAGCAGTTTATACTGGCGGGGGGGCACCGGGGAGCTGTTTTTT.

There are a few counts of this clone. This chain links TRBV21-1 with TRBJ2-3; the table's D gene call, TRBD1, was not cross checked with the DNA. TRBV21-1 is listed as a pseudogene. This CDR3 contains 18 residues. Here the CDR3 DNA reads TGTGCCAGCAGCAACAGGGTTCCGGGACAGGGGAGCACAGATACGCAGTATTTT. Residues: CASSNRVPGQGSTDTQYF.

The CDR3 nucleotides are TGTGCCAGTAGTAGAGACAGGGATTCCTACGAGCAGTACTTC. Its translation: CASSRDRDSYEQYF. The rearrangement links TRBV19 to TRBJ2-7; 7 bases align to TRBD1. V was clipped by 4 bases and J by 1 base; unmatched bases: 4. The germline gives CDR1 LNHDA, CDR2 SQIVND (reference sequence). This CDR3 has 14 amino acids.

V is TRBV19 and J is TRBJ2-2; TRBD2 aligns across 8 bases. The CDR3 length is 18 residues. V lost 8 bases and J lost 4; bases outside the gene matches: 18. The germline V gene encodes CDR1 LNHDA and CDR2 SQIVND (reference sequence). In DNA, the CDR3 is TGTGCCAGTCGGGGACGGGGGGGCGACTTCATATTCACCGGGGAGCTGTTTTTT. Translated: CASRGRGGDFIFTGELFF.

The V call is TRBV5-7, the J call TRBJ2-3; TRBD2 aligns across 11 bases. TRBV5-7 is classed as an ORF, of uncertain function. The ends lost 0 bases at V and 1 base at J; junction bases unmatched: 7. This CDR3 is 18 amino acids long. CDR3 in amino acids: CASSLVLAGGPGTDTQYF. CDR3 sequence (DNA): TGTGCCAGCAGCTTGGTATTAGCGGGGGGGCCAGGCACAGATACGCAGTATTTT.

The genes are TRBV3-1 (or the pseudogene TRBV3-2) and TRBJ1-1, with TRBD1 identical over 8 bases. V lost 0 bases and J lost 1; bases outside the gene matches: 7. Per germline, CDR1 LGHDT and CDR2 YNNKEL (reference sequence). The CDR3 covers 17 residues. CDR3 amino acids: CASSQDRTGRENTEAFF. The CDR3 DNA reads as TGTGCCAGCAGCCAAGATAGGACAGGGAGGGAGAACACTGAAGCTTTCTTT.

The rearrangement joins TRBV24-1 to TRBJ2-3; 7 bases are shared with TRBD1. Germline CDR1 KGHDR, CDR2 SFDVKD. With 3 bases clipped from V and 0 bases from J, the junction kept 8 bases outside the gene matches. The CDR3 has 17 amino acids. In DNA, the CDR3 is TGTGCCACCAGTGATCCGGACAGGATCACCAGCACAGATACGCAGTATTTT. Protein: CATSDPDRITSTDTQYF.

As regards this clone: The CDR3 carries no conserved terminal phenylalanine or tryptophan, so it likely arises from a read error. It is unclear where the CDR3 begins or ends on the DNA, so no DNA is shown, and the CDR3 is as TCRdb lists it. The genes are TRBV24-1 and TRBJ2-7; TRBD2, the D gene given by the table, was not confirmed from the DNA. The CDR3 spans 8 amino acids, including both terminal residues. CDR1 is KGHDR and CDR2 is SFDVKD in the germline V gene. CDR3 sequence reads: CATSDPSL.

The rearrangement uses TRBV5-1 and TRBJ2-1; TRBD2 agrees at 12 bases. Trimming removed 0 bases from V and 6 bases from J; junction bases left unmatched: 10. The germline CDR1 and CDR2 sequences are SGHRS and YFSETQ. The CDR3 extends over 18 amino acids. The CDR3: CASSLEPSGLAGSNEQFF. The CDR3 DNA reads TGCGCCAGCAGCTTGGAGCCCTCAGGACTAGCGGGGAGCAATGAGCAGTTCTTC.

This clone was detected only once. The rearrangement joins TRBV9 to TRBJ2-1; D is perhaps TRBD1 (5 bases). Trimming pared 3 bases from V and 8 bases from J, leaving 12 bases between. CDR3 size: 13 residues. In germline, CDR1 is SGDLS, CDR2 YYNGEE. The CDR3 here is CASSGTTFYEQFF. The CDR3 nucleotides are TGTGCCAGCAGCGGGACAACATTTTATGAGCAGTTCTTC.

V usage is TRBV7-9 and J usage is TRBJ1-1; D ambiguous. Trimming removed 5 bases at V and 11 bases at J, with 15 bases between. CDR1 is SEHNR, CDR2 FQNEAQ, per germline (reference sequence). The CDR3 length is 12 residues. The CDR3 DNA reads TGTGCCAGCAGCGCCTACCGAGAAAAGGCTTTCTTT. Residues: CASSAYREKAFF.

This clone appeared once. The chain joins TRBV7-6 to TRBJ1-1; D might be TRBD1 (6 bases). Between the trimmed V and J ends, which lost 0 bases and 5 bases, there was a span of 10 bases. The V gene's germline CDR1 is SGHVS and CDR2 FNYEAQ. The CDR3 is made up of 14 amino acids. The CDR3 sequence: CASSLALRGTEAFF. In DNA, the CDR3 is TGTGCCAGCAGCTTAGCTCTTAGGGGGACTGAAGCTTTCTTT.

This sequence joins TRBV7-3 and TRBJ1-1; D may be TRBD1 (6 bases). Germline CDR1 and CDR2: SGHTA and FQGTGA. Trimming removed 3 bases from V and 4 bases from J, with 12 bases in between. The CDR3 length is 14 residues. CDR3: CASSLGRGGTEAFF. Written as DNA, the CDR3 is TGTGCCAGCAGCTTGGGCAGGGGCGGCACTGAAGCTTTCTTT.

V usage is TRBV5-6 and J usage is TRBJ1-4; 8 bases are a match to TRBD1. The CDR3 contains 13 residues. CDR1 SGHDT and CDR2 YYEEEE come from the germline V gene. J was trimmed by 7 bases and V by 4 bases; bases with no gene match: 3. The CDR3 region is CASSQTGAEKLFF. The CDR3 coding sequence is TGTGCCAGCAGCCAGACAGGGGCTGAAAAACTGTTTTTT.

The chain employs TRBV19 and TRBJ2-1, with a weak D call TRBD1 (6 bases). CDR3 length: 16 residues. Germline V gene data show CDR1 as LNHDA and CDR2 as SQIVND (reference sequence). Trimming shortened V by 7 bases and J by 7 bases, and 23 bases separated the two germline ends. DNA for the CDR3: TGTGCCAGTACCCAAAACTACTGGGGGCCGAGGAATGAGCAGTTCTTC. Amino acids: CASTQNYWGPRNEQFF.